These T cell receptor beta chains were read from a single sample in a study of blood T cell repertoires in COVID-19. Profiled with immunoSEQ multiplex PCR; TCRdb holds only in-frame clones, not every one. This sample has around 95,000 clones, with approximately 87% found just once. The sample comprised peripheral blood. Receptor source: a human donor in a cohort sampled during active COVID-19. The CDR3 runs from the conserved cysteine through the conserved F or W. A D gene is named only where the DNA matches it firmly. For some rows the clone size is stated as once, few or many, or as a class when expanded; others skip it.

TGCGCCAGCAGTGAGCAGGGGGCGATGACTTTCTTT,CASSEQGAMTFF,TRBJ1-1,TRBD1,-,TRBV10-2
TGCGCCAGCAGCTTGACAGGGGACACCGGGGAGCTGTTTTTT,CASSLTGDTGELFF,TRBJ2-2,TRBD1,-,TRBV5-1
TGTGCCAGCAGTGATTTCAGGTCCTACGAGCAGTACTTC,CASSDFRSYEQYF,TRBJ2-7,-,few,TRBV2
TGTGCCAGCAGTGACTCGCCTGAGGGCTCTCCCAACCTGGACAGGGACTATCAGCCCCAGCATTTT,CASSDSPEGSPNLDRDYQPQHF,TRBJ1-5,TRBD1,-,TRBV6-4
TGTGCCAGCAGCGTAGTTGGGACTAGCGGGGCTCGAGAGCAGTTCTTC,CASSVVGTSGAREQFF,TRBJ2-1,TRBD2,-,TRBV9
TGTGCCAGCAGAGATAGCGGGAGGGCTACAGATACGCAGTATTTT,CASRDSGRATDTQYF,TRBJ2-3,TRBD2,few,TRBV6-5
TGTGCCAGCAGTTACTCGCAGGGGGCGGTTTCACCCCTCCACTTT,CASSYSQGAVSPLHF,TRBJ1-6,TRBD1,-,TRBV6-2/TRBV6-3
TGTGCCAGCAGCTTACCCTGGGGGACCCCCCAGGGGTACGAGCAGTACTTC,CASSLPWGTPQGYEQYF,TRBJ2-7,-,-,TRBV7-9
TGCGCCAGCAGCAGGGGGACAGATAAAAGCTCCTACGAGCAGTACTTC,CASSRGTDKSSYEQYF,TRBJ2-7,TRBD1,few,TRBV5-1
TGTGCCAGCAGCTTGGGCCTAGCGGGGGGGAGGGGCACAGATACGCAGTATTTT,CASSLGLAGGRGTDTQYF,TRBJ2-3,TRBD2,-,TRBV5-6
TGTGCCAGTAGTCTTGGGACTAGCGGGAGCTCCGAGCAGTACTTC,CASSLGTSGSSEQYF,TRBJ2-7,TRBD2,-,TRBV19
TGCGCCAGCAGCTTGAGGTCAGGGGGGAATGGCTACACCTTC,CASSLRSGGNGYTF,TRBJ1-2,TRBD1,-,TRBV5-1
TGTGCCAGCACCCGGACAGGGGGCGAAGAGACCCAGTACTTC,CASTRTGGEETQYF,TRBJ2-5,TRBD1,-,TRBV7-9